These T cell receptor beta chains were read from a single sample in a study of human T cells and chemical hapten exposure. A single record per CDR3 protein comes from TCRdb applying MiXCR to the RACE reads. The repertoire holds 35,000 to 45,000 distinct CDR3 sequences, with 9.5% to 10% as singletons. Sequencing was performed on whole blood, taken in connection with sensitization to the hapten diphenylcyclopropenone (DPC). Source of these receptors: a woman in her 30s with alopecia areata. Some clones in this sample may be carry-over from other donors' samples. The CDR3 runs from the conserved cysteine through the conserved F or W. Fields, in order: V gene, J gene, D gene, clone size, CDR3 protein, CDR3 DNA. The D gene is left open where the match is weak. Some rows have no size entry. The others give once, few or many, or a class for an expanded clone.

v_gene: TRBV5-6; j_gene: TRBJ2-1; d_gene: -; abundance: many; CDR3aa: CASSLEAGSSYNEQFF; CDR3nt: TGTGCCAGCAGCCTTGAGGCGGGGTCCTCCTACAATGAGCAGTTCTTC
v_gene: TRBV7-9; j_gene: TRBJ1-1; d_gene: -; abundance: few; CDR3aa: CASSLTLGNTEAFF; CDR3nt: TGTGCCAGCAGCTTAACTCTAGGGAACACTGAAGCTTTCTTT
v_gene: TRBV6-2/TRBV6-3; j_gene: TRBJ2-7; d_gene: TRBD1; abundance: medium-sized; CDR3aa: CASSSTGVYEQYF; CDR3nt: TGTGCCAGCAGTTCGACAGGGGTCTACGAGCAGTACTTC
v_gene: TRBV6-1; j_gene: TRBJ2-3; d_gene: TRBD2; abundance: many; CDR3aa: CASSVTSGMDTQYF; CDR3nt: TGTGCCAGCAGTGTAACTAGCGGAATGGATACGCAGTATTTT
v_gene: TRBV19; j_gene: TRBJ2-1; d_gene: TRBD2; abundance: few; CDR3aa: CASGPGGAYNEQFF; CDR3nt: TGTGCCAGCGGTCCGGGGGGGGCCTACAATGAGCAGTTCTTC
v_gene: TRBV15; j_gene: TRBJ2-1; d_gene: TRBD2; abundance: many; CDR3aa: CATSSTSGGAGDEQFF; CDR3nt: TGTGCCACCAGCAGTACTAGCGGGGGGGCTGGAGATGAGCAGTTCTTC
v_gene: TRBV2; j_gene: TRBJ1-3; d_gene: -; abundance: many; CDR3aa: CASSETRGSGNTIYF; CDR3nt: TGTGCCAGCAGTGAGACGAGGGGCTCTGGAAACACCATATATTTT
v_gene: TRBV7-2; j_gene: TRBJ2-5; d_gene: TRBD2; abundance: many; CDR3aa: CASSLVWRGSAQETQYF; CDR3nt: TGTGCCAGCAGCTTAGTATGGCGGGGGAGCGCCCAAGAGACCCAGTACTTC
v_gene: TRBV11-3; j_gene: TRBJ2-5; d_gene: -; abundance: -; CDR3aa: CASSKTEETQYF; CDR3nt: TGTGCCAGCAGCAAAACGGAAGAGACCCAGTACTTC
v_gene: TRBV6-2/TRBV6-3; j_gene: TRBJ1-5; d_gene: -; abundance: -; CDR3aa: CASSYDGTQPQHF; CDR3nt: TGTGCCAGCAGTTATGACGGGACCCAGCCCCAGCATTTT
v_gene: TRBV20-1; j_gene: TRBJ2-5; d_gene: TRBD2; abundance: few; CDR3aa: CSAQPTSGQETQYF; CDR3nt: TGCAGTGCGCAACCGACTAGCGGGCAAGAGACCCAGTACTTC
v_gene: TRBV27; j_gene: TRBJ2-5; d_gene: TRBD1; abundance: -; CDR3aa: CASSTWTGAMETQYF; CDR3nt: TGTGCCAGCAGTACATGGACAGGGGCGATGGAGACCCAGTACTTC
v_gene: TRBV7-2; j_gene: TRBJ1-1; d_gene: TRBD1; abundance: many; CDR3aa: CASSSQGAGVNTEAFF; CDR3nt: TGTGCCAGCAGCTCCCAGGGGGCAGGGGTGAACACTGAAGCTTTCTTT
v_gene: TRBV5-1; j_gene: TRBJ1-1; d_gene: TRBD1; abundance: -; CDR3aa: CASSLPGQPEAFF; CDR3nt: TGCGCCAGCAGCCTACCGGGACAGCCTGAAGCTTTCTTT
v_gene: TRBV19; j_gene: TRBJ2-7; d_gene: -; abundance: many; CDR3aa: CASSITTARPYEQYF; CDR3nt: TGTGCCAGTAGTATCACGACGGCCCGACCCTACGAGCAGTACTTC
v_gene: TRBV19; j_gene: TRBJ1-1; d_gene: TRBD1; abundance: -; CDR3aa: CASKGQENTEAFF; CDR3nt: TGTGCCAGTAAGGGACAGGAGAACACTGAAGCTTTCTTT
v_gene: TRBV18; j_gene: TRBJ2-7; d_gene: -; abundance: -; CDR3aa: CASSSIMTSSSYEQYF; CDR3nt: TGTGCCAGCTCCTCCATAATGACCTCAAGCTCCTACGAGCAGTACTTC
v_gene: TRBV7-2; j_gene: TRBJ1-2; d_gene: -; abundance: -; CDR3aa: CASSLQISGYTF; CDR3nt: TGTGCCAGCAGCTTACAGATTTCTGGCTACACCTTC
v_gene: TRBV25-1; j_gene: TRBJ2-2; d_gene: -; abundance: few; CDR3aa: CASRAKGWPGELFF; CDR3nt: TGTGCCAGCAGGGCCAAAGGGTGGCCCGGGGAGCTGTTTTTT
v_gene: TRBV7-8; j_gene: TRBJ2-5; d_gene: TRBD1; abundance: few; CDR3aa: CASRKGAGETQYF; CDR3nt: TGTGCCAGCAGAAAGGGGGCCGGAGAGACCCAGTACTTC
v_gene: TRBV20-1; j_gene: TRBJ1-1; d_gene: -; abundance: few; CDR3aa: CSARGHLNTEAFF; CDR3nt: TGCAGTGCTAGAGGGCATTTGAACACTGAAGCTTTCTTT
v_gene: TRBV24-1; j_gene: TRBJ2-1; d_gene: -; abundance: few; CDR3aa: CATSDLGGLTYNEQFF; CDR3nt: TGTGCCACCAGTGATTTGGGGGGACTGACCTACAATGAGCAGTTCTTC
v_gene: TRBV29-1; j_gene: TRBJ2-7; d_gene: -; abundance: -; CDR3aa: CSATLATYEQYF; CDR3nt: TGCAGCGCCACCCTGGCGACTTACGAGCAGTACTTC
v_gene: TRBV3-1; j_gene: TRBJ1-5; d_gene: -; abundance: many; CDR3aa: CASSQGRAVQPQHF; CDR3nt: TGTGCCAGCAGCCAGGGCAGGGCGGTTCAGCCCCAGCATTTT
v_gene: TRBV20-1; j_gene: TRBJ2-5; d_gene: -; abundance: few; CDR3aa: CSAPREGETQYF; CDR3nt: TGCAGTGCCCCCCGAGAGGGGGAGACCCAGTACTTC
v_gene: TRBV20-1; j_gene: TRBJ1-4; d_gene: -; abundance: many; CDR3aa: CSAVLGTSGKLFF; CDR3nt: TGCAGTGCAGTACTCGGGACCTCAGGAAAACTGTTTTTT
v_gene: TRBV28; j_gene: TRBJ2-1; d_gene: -; abundance: -; CDR3aa: CASTPGTSYNEQFF; CDR3nt: TGTGCCAGCACCCCCGGAACGTCCTACAATGAGCAGTTCTTC
v_gene: TRBV5-5; j_gene: TRBJ1-5; d_gene: -; abundance: few; CDR3aa: CASSRQWSNQPQHF; CDR3nt: TGTGCCAGCAGCCGACAGTGGAGCAATCAGCCCCAGCATTTT
v_gene: TRBV12-3/TRBV12-4; j_gene: TRBJ2-5; d_gene: -; abundance: many; CDR3aa: CASKLQGTETQYF; CDR3nt: TGTGCCAGCAAGCTTCAGGGAACAGAGACCCAGTACTTC
v_gene: TRBV19; j_gene: TRBJ2-2; d_gene: -; abundance: many; CDR3aa: CASYQTGRNTGELFF; CDR3nt: TGTGCCAGTTACCAGACAGGTCGGAACACCGGGGAGCTGTTTTTT